The clone carrying this T cell receptor (beta chain) was observed a few times. What it recognizes is unknown. These data belong to a study of T cell clonotyping in hematopoietic cell transplantation. Some clones are missing from TCRdb's copy, which holds only in-frame ones; the method was immunoSEQ multiplex PCR. The table lists 17,000 or so clones, about two thirds of them singletons, with approximately 9.3% in the top ten. There are 15 residues in the CDR3. Deletions cut 0 bases from V and 8 bases from J, with 11 bases between. The germline V gene has CDR1 SGHTA and CDR2 FQGNSA. Study-level findings and limits: Recipient TCR diversity dropped after transplant; expanded clonotypes rose from day 30 to 180. Higher Inverse Simpson Index values in graft donor and pretransplant recipient predicted broader posttransplant TCR diversity. No sorting was done, leaving CD4 and CD8 contributions mixed.

The chain has TRBV7-2 and TRBJ1-6, with D uncertain. The receptor comes from a woman aged 60 to 75 in good health. Some clones in this sample may be carry-over from other donors' samples. Sequenced sample: peripheral blood mononuclear cells. CDR3 residues: CASSLAASVDSPLHF. Written as DNA, the CDR3 is TGTGCCAGCAGCTTAGCCGCGAGTGTCGATTCACCCCTCCACTTT.